The clone carrying this T cell receptor beta chain has a handful of counts. Antigen: not known. The sample comes from a study of CD8 T cells in ankylosing spondylitis. Findings of the study overall: Seemingly characteristic of ankylosing spondylitis blood was a TCR beta motif consisting of eight highly homologous variants.

Germline V CDR1 and CDR2: SGHRS, YFSETQ. The length of the CDR3 is 13 residues. Via MiXCR, TCRdb re-called the 5' RACE reads, giving one row per CDR3 protein. Here the sample spans 500,000 to 550,000 distinct CDR3 sequences, approximately 12% being singletons. The sequencing input was blood, either unsorted or a sorted T cell fraction (not recorded which). This sequence originates from a male donor with ankylosing spondylitis. The chain has TRBV5-1 and TRBJ2-7; 7 nucleotides agree with TRBD1. CDR3 loop: CAGEGGGPYEQYF. The DNA for the CDR3 is TGCGCAGGGGAAGGGGGCGGACCATACGAGCAGTACTTC.